This T cell receptor (beta chain) was found in a study of CD8 T cells in Susac syndrome. This CDR3 has 13 amino acids. The V gene lost 3 bases and the J gene lost 4 bases, with 10 bases spanning the gap. Germline-derived CDR1 and CDR2 are SGDLS and YYNGEE. Comment on this clonotype: Its antigen is as yet unknown.

Whole-study results and caveats: The study found that Susac CD8+ clonal expansion peaked in TEMRA cells and active patients.

An input of roughly 0.45 to 1 ug of RNA was subjected to reverse transcription using random hexamers. TCRdb independently ran MiXCR on the immunoSEQ multiplex PCR reads; one entry per CDR3 protein. Among approximately 190,000 distinct CDR3 sequences listed, around 93% were seen once. The TCR was taken from a human donor with Susac syndrome. Sequencing was done on a sample of CD8+ T cells from PBMCs. V is TRBV9 and J is TRBJ1-2; possible D gene TRBD1, 6 bases. CDR3 coding DNA: TGTGCCAGCAGCGCCGGCAGGGGCTATGGCTACACCTTC. Residues: CASSAGRGYGYTF.